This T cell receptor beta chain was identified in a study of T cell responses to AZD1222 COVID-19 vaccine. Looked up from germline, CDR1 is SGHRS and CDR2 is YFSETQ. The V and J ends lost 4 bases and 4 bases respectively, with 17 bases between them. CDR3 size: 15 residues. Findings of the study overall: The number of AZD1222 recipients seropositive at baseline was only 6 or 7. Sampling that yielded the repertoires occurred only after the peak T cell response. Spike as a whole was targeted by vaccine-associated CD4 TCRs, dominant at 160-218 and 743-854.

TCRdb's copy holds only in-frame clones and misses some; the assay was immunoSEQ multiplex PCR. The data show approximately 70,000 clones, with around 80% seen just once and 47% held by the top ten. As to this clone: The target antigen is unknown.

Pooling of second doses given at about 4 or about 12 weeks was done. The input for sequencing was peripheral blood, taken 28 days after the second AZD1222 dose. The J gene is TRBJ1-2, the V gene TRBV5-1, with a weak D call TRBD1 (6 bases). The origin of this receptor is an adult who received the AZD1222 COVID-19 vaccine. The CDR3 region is CASSIGGQMIYGYTF. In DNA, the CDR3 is TGCGCCAGCAGCATTGGGGGCCAAATGATCTATGGCTACACCTTC.